A single sample is the source of the 20 T cell receptor beta chains below, sequenced in a study of shared clonotypes between healthy human individuals. The repertoire was sequenced with immunoSEQ multiplex PCR; TCRdb's copy has only in-frame clones and lacks some. The sample shows some 1,400,000 clones, roughly 96% of them seen only once. Input material: naive CD4+ T cells sorted from blood. Specified subset: CD45RA+ positively selected. The receptors were sampled from a young man in good health.

The rearrangement links TRBV19 to TRBJ1-2, with D unclear. This CDR3 region has 14 residues. In germline, CDR1 is LNHDA, CDR2 SQIVND (reference sequence). The V end lost 6 bases, the J end lost 3 bases, and 14 bases lay between the germline ends. CDR3 coding DNA: TGTGCCAGTAGCCGGACTGCCGGACACTATGGCTACACCTTC. Translated: CASSRTAGHYGYTF.

In its sample, this clone was seen once. The V and J genes are TRBV7-3 and TRBJ2-2; possible D gene TRBD2, 5 bases. This CDR3 has 15 residues. The germline V gene encodes CDR1 SGHTA and CDR2 FQGTGA. V was trimmed by 4 bases and J by 7 bases, leaving 16 bases between them. The CDR3 nucleotides are TGTGCCAGCAGCTCCCCCGGGAACGAGAACGGGGAGCTGTTTTTT. Translating gives CASSSPGNENGELFF.

V usage is TRBV5-4 and J usage is TRBJ2-3; TRBD2 agrees at 11 bases. V dropped 5 bases and J dropped 4; count of bases not matched to a gene: 3. This CDR3 has 14 amino acids. Per the germline V gene, CDR1 is SGHNT and CDR2 is YYREEE (reference sequence). CDR3 protein: CASSQLAGADTQYF. The CDR3, as DNA: TGTGCCAGCAGTCAACTAGCGGGAGCAGATACGCAGTATTTT.

This clone was seen once. The rearrangement links TRBV25-1 to TRBJ2-2; no firm D call. From germline, CDR1 is MGHDK and CDR2 SYGVNS. There are 13 residues in the CDR3. The V end lost 3 bases, the J end lost 8 bases, and 10 bases lay between the germline ends. The chain's CDR3 is CASSDTVWGELFF. DNA for the CDR3: TGTGCCAGCAGTGACACGGTTTGGGGGGAGCTGTTTTTT.

The rearrangement joins TRBV6-5 to TRBJ2-5, with 9 bases aligning to TRBD2. CDR1 is MNHEY, CDR2 SVGAGI, per germline. V shed 0 bases and J 5 bases; nucleotides not matched to a gene: 7. This CDR3 has 16 residues. In DNA, the CDR3 is TGTGCCAGCAGTTACTCGGTCATAGCGGGAGAGGAGACCCAGTACTTC. Amino acid sequence: CASSYSVIAGEETQYF.

V is TRBV9 and J is TRBJ2-7, with a possible D match to TRBD1 (6 bases). The CDR3 totals 15 residues. Per germline, CDR1 SGDLS and CDR2 YYNGEE. V shed 3 bases and J shed 3 bases, with 16 bases lying between them. CDR3 loop: CASSGGHTGRYEQYF. CDR3 nucleotides: TGTGCCAGCAGCGGGGGGCACACCGGACGCTACGAGCAGTACTTC.

This chain uses TRBV10-3 with TRBJ2-6; D is uncertain. The CDR3 is 15 residues long. CDR1 is ENHRY, CDR2 SYGVKD, per germline. V was shortened by 4 bases and J by 0 bases, with 7 bases between the two germline ends. The CDR3 DNA reads as TGTGCCATCAGTGTCCTTGGCTCTGGGGCCAACGTCCTGACTTTC. Translated, it gives CAISVLGSGANVLTF.

CDR3 coding DNA: TGTGCCAGCAGCCCAATGGGAGGGATCACCGGGGAGCTGTTTTTT. This codes for CASSPMGGITGELFF. The chain has TRBV7-9 and TRBJ2-2, with 7 bases that match TRBD2. This CDR3 has 15 amino acids. V lost 5 bases, J lost 4 bases, and 7 bases stayed unmatched. Germline lookup yields CDR1 SEHNR and CDR2 FQNEAQ (reference sequence).

This chain links TRBV28 with TRBJ2-7; no clear D. The CDR3 has 13 amino acids. Trimming took 5 bases from V and 0 from J, leaving 8 bases between them. Germline loops: CDR1 MDHEN, CDR2 SYDVKM. The CDR3 loop is CASSPLYSYEQYF. In nucleotides, the CDR3 is TGTGCCAGCAGTCCACTCTACTCCTACGAGCAGTACTTC.

This rearrangement joins TRBV7-9 to TRBJ2-5, with TRBD1 as a possible D gene (6 bases). Per the germline V gene, CDR1 is SEHNR and CDR2 is FQNEAQ (reference sequence). V lost 5 bases and J lost 5, with 18 bases in between. The CDR3 runs 15 residues. As DNA, the CDR3 is TGTGCCAGCAGCGCAGGGGATCAGGCCCAGGAGACCCAGTACTTC. Protein: CASSAGDQAQETQYF.

The chain employs TRBV7-2 and TRBJ2-7; D call uncertain. V shed 2 bases and J shed 3 bases, with 5 bases lying between them. CDR3 length: 12 amino acids. Germline values: CDR1 SGHTA, CDR2 FQGNSA. Here the CDR3 DNA reads TGTGCCAGCAGCTTACTCTACTACGAGCAGTACTTC. This translates into CASSLLYYEQYF.

This clone was seen once. This chain joins TRBV28 and TRBJ1-5; D is uncertain. CDR3 length equals 12 residues. The germline gives CDR1 MDHEN, CDR2 SYDVKM. Trimming shortened V by 4 bases and J by 1 base, and 2 bases separated the two germline ends. The CDR3 sequence is CASSWSNQPQHF. Here the CDR3 DNA reads TGTGCCAGCAGTTGGAGCAATCAGCCCCAGCATTTT.

The chain carries TRBV9 and TRBJ2-2; D uncertain. CDR1 and CDR2 from the germline V gene are SGDLS and YYNGEE. Deletions cut 3 bases from V and 2 bases from J, with 5 bases between. The CDR3 is 13 amino acids. CDR3 sequence reads: CASSAPNTGELFF. CDR3 nucleotides: TGTGCCAGCAGCGCGCCTAACACCGGGGAGCTGTTTTTT.

The chain joins TRBV10-1 to TRBJ1-2; D not resolved. The V gene's germline CDR1 is WNHNN and CDR2 SYGVQD (reference sequence). The CDR3 runs 10 residues. Trimming stripped 4 bases from V and 6 bases from J, with 3 bases between. The CDR3 is CASSVNGYTF. The CDR3 DNA follows: TGCGCCAGCAGTGTCAATGGCTACACCTTC.

This clone was seen a single time. V gene TRBV6-1 combines with J gene TRBJ2-7; 9 bases match TRBD1. Trimming removed 7 bases from V and 2 bases from J; junction bases left unmatched: 9. This CDR3 region has 15 residues. Germline lookup yields CDR1 MNHNS and CDR2 SASEGT. This CDR3 reads CASIHRDRDAYEQYF. The DNA for the CDR3 is TGTGCCAGCATTCACCGGGACAGGGACGCCTACGAGCAGTACTTC.

The chain is built from TRBV2 and TRBJ2-7; 7 bases match TRBD1. Germline CDR1 and CDR2: SNHLY and FYNNEI. The V segment lost 6 bases and the J segment 5 bases; nucleotides outside the gene matches: 4. The CDR3 has 12 residues. The CDR3, as DNA: TGTGCCAGCAGAGTGGACAGGAACGAGCAGTACTTC. This gives the protein CASRVDRNEQYF.

V and J are TRBV10-3 and TRBJ2-3, with TRBD1 matching over 10 bases. CDR3 length: 17 amino acids. In germline, CDR1 is ENHRY, CDR2 SYGVKD. The V and J ends lost 6 bases and 2 bases, in that order; junction bases with no gene match: 11. The DNA of the CDR3 is TGTGCCATCAGCCGAGACGAGACAGGGGGCCCCACAGATACGCAGTATTTT. This gives the protein CAISRDETGGPTDTQYF.

V and J are TRBV23-1 and TRBJ1-2; 7 positions agree with TRBD1. TRBV23-1 is labeled an ORF, and its function is uncertain. The CDR3 sequence is 14 residues long. Germline trimming cut 3 bases from V and 6 bases from J; bases unmatched to any gene: 7. The DNA for the CDR3 is TGCGCCAGCAGTCACGACAGGGACCTGAATGGCTACACCTTC. Translation gives CASSHDRDLNGYTF.

The J gene is TRBJ1-5, the V gene TRBV5-1, with D perhaps matching TRBD1 (5 bases). V dropped 6 bases and J dropped 3 bases, with 16 bases sitting between them. This CDR3 spans 15 amino acids. Germline V lookup: CDR1 SGHRS, CDR2 YFSETQ. The CDR3 spells CASTLDGADNQPQHF. The CDR3 DNA follows: TGCGCCAGCACCCTCGATGGGGCCGACAATCAGCCCCAGCATTTT.

Notes on this clone: The sample holds other DNA sequences that translate to the same CDR3. This chain uses TRBV19 with TRBJ2-7; D is possibly TRBD1 (6 bases). CDR1 LNHDA and CDR2 SQIVND come from the germline V gene (reference sequence). The CDR3 spans 13 residues. Trimming left V 5 bases short and J 1 base short, with 9 bases between. The CDR3 DNA is TGTGCCAGTAGTTCGCAGGGGTCCTACGAGCAGTACTTC. Translation: CASSSQGSYEQYF.